Detailed here is one TCR beta chain. Its antigen is not identified. The sample originates from a study of shared clonotypes between healthy human individuals. Overall study results and limits: A limitation of the genetic and exposure-history diversity represented arose from few donors. Researchers sampled blood only, noting tissue repertoires likely differ.

Repertoires were generated with immunoSEQ multiplex PCR, while TCRdb's copy carries only in-frame clones and drops some. The sample comprises 650,000 to 800,000 clones, around 70% of which are singletons, and approximately 2% rests with the top ten. V shed 2 bases and J shed 3 bases, with 8 bases lying between them. CDR3 length: 13 amino acids. The germline V gene encodes CDR1 GTSNPN and CDR2 SVGIG (reference sequence). The authors divided CD4+ cells into CD45RA+ naive and CD45RA-negative memory subsets. The sequenced sample was memory CD4+ T cells sorted from blood. Described subset: CD45RA-negative fraction. The TCR was taken from a woman younger than 45 in good health. The chain is built from TRBV30 and TRBJ1-5; D is ambiguous. The CDR3 DNA is TGTGCCTGGAGTCTCACAGACAATCAGCCCCAGCATTTT. It translates to CAWSLTDNQPQHF.